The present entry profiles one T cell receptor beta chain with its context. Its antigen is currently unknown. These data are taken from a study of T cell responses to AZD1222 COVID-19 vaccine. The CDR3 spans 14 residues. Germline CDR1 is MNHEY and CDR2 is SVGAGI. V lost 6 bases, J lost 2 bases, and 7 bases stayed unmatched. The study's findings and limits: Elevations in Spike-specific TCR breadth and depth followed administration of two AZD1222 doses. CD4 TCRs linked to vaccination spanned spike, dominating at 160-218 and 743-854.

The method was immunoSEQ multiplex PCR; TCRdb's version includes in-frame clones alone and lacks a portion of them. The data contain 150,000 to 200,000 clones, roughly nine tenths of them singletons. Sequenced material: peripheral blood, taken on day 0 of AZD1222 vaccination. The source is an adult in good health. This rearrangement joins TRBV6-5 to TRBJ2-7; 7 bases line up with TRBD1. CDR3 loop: CASRLTGPPYEQYF. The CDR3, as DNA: TGTGCCAGCAGGTTGACAGGGCCACCCTACGAGCAGTACTTC.